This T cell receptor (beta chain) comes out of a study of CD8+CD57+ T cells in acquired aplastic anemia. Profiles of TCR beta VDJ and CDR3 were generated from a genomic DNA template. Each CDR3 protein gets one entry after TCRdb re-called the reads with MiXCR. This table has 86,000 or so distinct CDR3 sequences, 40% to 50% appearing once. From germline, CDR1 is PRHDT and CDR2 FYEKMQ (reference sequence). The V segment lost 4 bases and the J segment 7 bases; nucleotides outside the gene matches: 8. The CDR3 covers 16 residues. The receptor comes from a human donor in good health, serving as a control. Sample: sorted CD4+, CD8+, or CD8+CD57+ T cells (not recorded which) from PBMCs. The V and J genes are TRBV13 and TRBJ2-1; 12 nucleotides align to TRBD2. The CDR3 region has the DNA TGTGCCAGCAGCTCGGAGCTAGCGGGGGGGCCGAATGAGCAGTTCTTC. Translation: CASSSELAGGPNEQFF.